One sample yielded the 6 T cell receptor beta chains listed below, sequenced in a study of control samples from healthy donors and cancer patients. Profiling relied on immunoSEQ multiplex PCR, and the TCRdb table lists in-frame clones only, not all of them. The repertoire holds 250,000 to 300,000 clones, with roughly 87% as singletons. Sequencing input: PBMCs. These receptors all come from a woman aged 60-70 years with lung cancer.

The rearrangement links TRBV6-4 to TRBJ2-6; 8 nucleotides agree with TRBD1. Trimming removed 7 bases from V and 2 bases from J; junction bases left unmatched: 4. There are 15 residues in the CDR3. CDR1 and CDR2 (germline): MRHNA, SNTAGT. This CDR3 is CASIQQGAGANVLTF. The CDR3, as DNA: TGTGCCAGCATTCAACAGGGGGCTGGGGCCAACGTCCTGACTTTC.

CDR3 region: CASSLGVGFSYEQYF. The CDR3 DNA follows: TGTGCCAGCAGCTTGGGAGTAGGGTTCTCCTACGAGCAGTACTTC. This chain uses TRBV5-4 with TRBJ2-7; no clear D gene. The V end lost 0 bases, the J end lost 0 bases, and 10 bases lay between the germline ends. This CDR3 region has 15 residues. Germline V gene data show CDR1 as SGHNT and CDR2 as YYREEE (reference sequence).

The rearrangement uses TRBV18 and TRBJ1-2; 7 bases are shared with TRBD1. The CDR3 loop spans 15 amino acids. V lost 1 base and J lost 4; bases outside the gene matches: 6. Germline CDR1 and CDR2: KGHSH and LQKENI. The CDR3 DNA sequence: TGTGCCAGCTCACCACAGGGGGCGGCTTTCTATGGCTACACCTTC. This translates into CASSPQGAAFYGYTF.

The J gene is TRBJ1-5, the V gene TRBV7-8; possibly TRBD1 for D (6 bases). CDR3 length: 14 amino acids. Trimming pared 1 base from V and 5 bases from J, leaving 9 bases between. Germline lookup yields CDR1 SGHVS and CDR2 FQNEAQ. The CDR3 here is CASSLDRDHQPQHF. DNA for the CDR3: TGTGCCAGCAGCTTAGACAGGGATCATCAGCCCCAGCATTTT.

The table lists this clone with a few counts. This chain uses TRBV4-1 with TRBJ1-4, with 8 positions matching TRBD1. V shed 4 bases and J 7 bases; nucleotides not matched to a gene: 2. The CDR3 consists of 13 residues. From germline, CDR1 is MGHRA and CDR2 YSYEKL. The CDR3 spells CASSRTGFEKLFF. DNA of the CDR3: TGCGCCAGCAGCCGGACAGGGTTTGAAAAACTGTTTTTT.

The chain has TRBV10-2 and TRBJ2-7; D may be TRBD2 (5 bases). Trimming pared 6 bases from V and 6 bases from J, leaving 9 bases between. In germline, CDR1 is WSHSY, CDR2 SAAADI. The CDR3 is 11 amino acids. The CDR3 DNA is TGCGCCAGCAGCGGTCGGGGCGAGCAGTACTTC. Translation gives CASSGRGEQYF.